The sequence of this TCR beta chain was determined in a study of radiotherapy plus CTLA-4 blockade in lung cancer. Overall study: Disease control was present in 30% to 40% of patients, and objective responses in roughly 17%.

V lost 6 bases, J lost 5 bases, and 17 bases lay in between. The CDR3 sequence is 16 residues long. Germline values: CDR1 SGHTA, CDR2 FQGNSA. Study findings and constraints: TCR clones originating in tumors grew in number in blood after radiotherapy plus ipilimumab. Reported findings show early blood T cell clone dynamics, with interferon-beta, best predicted response.

The repertoire was sequenced with immunoSEQ multiplex PCR; TCRdb's copy has only in-frame clones and lacks some. The sample holds 50,000 or so clones, roughly three quarters seen once. Focal radiation and CTLA-4 blockade (ipilimumab) were tested in chemo-refractory metastatic non-small-cell lung cancer patients. Details on this clone: Its antigen is unidentified.

This TCR was recovered from a human donor with non-small cell lung cancer who had stable disease on radiotherapy plus ipilimumab. The specimen comprised peripheral blood, sampled from a patient treated with radiotherapy plus ipilimumab. J is TRBJ1-6 and V is TRBV7-2; D possibly corresponds to TRBD1 (5 bases). The CDR3 nucleotides read TGTGCCAGCAGTCCTCGACCGGGCAGGGATAATTCACCCCTCCACTTT. Its protein is CASSPRPGRDNSPLHF.